These T cell receptor beta chains were read from a single sample in a study of cytomegalovirus exposure and HLA in healthy donors. Using immunoSEQ multiplex PCR, the repertoire was profiled, and TCRdb retains in-frame clones only, with some absent. The sample includes 100,000 to 150,000 clones, over 75% of them seen just once. The sequencing input was PBMCs. Every receptor here comes from a male donor in good health and CMV-seropositive. CDR3s include the opening cysteine and the closing phenylalanine or tryptophan. The D gene is left open where the match is weak. Expanded clones are given a class, and other clones once, few, many or no size at all.

j_call v_call d_call clone_size cdr3_nt cdr3_aa
TRBJ2-5 TRBV7-9 TRBD1 . TGTGCCAGCAGCCACAGGGGTGGCGAGACCCAGTACTTC CASSHRGGETQYF
TRBJ2-7 TRBV11-2 TRBD2 . TGTGCCAGCAGCTCCGAAGCGGGAGTATCCTACGAGCAGTACTTC CASSSEAGVSYEQYF
TRBJ2-7 TRBV27 . . TGTGCCAGCAGGCCCCGAGGGCGGCGCGAGCAGTACTTC CASRPRGRREQYF
TRBJ1-5 TRBV11-2 . few TGTGCCAGCAGCTTTGCCAGGGATCAGCCCCAGCATTTT CASSFARDQPQHF
TRBJ2-7 TRBV6-1 TRBD2 . TGTGCCAGCAGTGATTTCGGCGGGAGGGCCTACGAGCAGTACTTC CASSDFGGRAYEQYF
TRBJ1-1 TRBV7-3 TRBD1 . TGTGCCAGCAGCTTGACAGGGGGCGACACTGAAGCTTTCTTT CASSLTGGDTEAFF
TRBJ1-5 TRBV10-3 . . TGTGCCATCAGTGAGTCGAGAGGGTCCCATCAGCCCCAGCATTTT CAISESRGSHQPQHF
TRBJ2-1 TRBV19 . . TGTGCCAGTAGTATAAGGAACGGGGGAATCTTCTTC CASSIRNGGIFF
TRBJ2-3 TRBV29-1 TRBD1 . TGCAGCGGGACAGGGGGCACAGATACGCAGTATTTT CSGTGGTDTQYF
TRBJ1-1 TRBV19 TRBD1 . TGTGCCAGTAGTGTCGGGACAGGGGCGGAGAACACTGAAGCTTTCTTT CASSVGTGAENTEAFF
TRBJ2-3 TRBV2 TRBD2 . TGTGCCAGCAGTGGCACGACTAGCGGAAGGACGAATACGCAGTATTTT CASSGTTSGRTNTQYF
TRBJ1-1 TRBV27 TRBD1 once TGTGCCAGCAGTTTAGTAGGCAGGGGGCACACTGAAGCTTTCTTT CASSLVGRGHTEAFF
TRBJ1-5 TRBV7-2 TRBD1 few TGTGCCAGCAGCTTATTAGCAGGGGGCATGGTTGGCAATCAGCCCCAGCATTTT CASSLLAGGMVGNQPQHF
TRBJ1-1 TRBV5-1 TRBD1 . TGCGCCAGCAGCTTGACAGGGGAGGAGACTGAAGCTTTCTTT CASSLTGEETEAFF
TRBJ1-3 TRBV6-6 . . TGTGCCAGCACCCTAAACGAACAGGGTGGAAACACCATATATTTT CASTLNEQGGNTIYF
TRBJ1-6 TRBV7-9 . . TGTGCCGTATATAGGGACTCCTACCAGCGGACCGAACCCCTCCACTTT CAVYRDSYQRTEPLHF
TRBJ1-1 TRBV19 TRBD1 . TGTGCCAGTAGACCGACAGGGGGTTTCACTGAAGCTTTCTTT CASRPTGGFTEAFF
TRBJ2-3 TRBV9 . . TGTGCCAGCAGCCCACTCGTAGCTAGCACAGATACGCAGTATTTT CASSPLVASTDTQYF
TRBJ2-1 TRBV5-6 TRBD1 . TGTGCCAGCAGCCGTCGACAGGGGGTACACAATGAGCAGTTCTTC CASSRRQGVHNEQFF
TRBJ2-1 TRBV6-5 . few TGTGCCAGCAGTCTTTTTCCGAATGAGCAGTTCTTC CASSLFPNEQFF
TRBJ1-4 TRBV28 . . TGTGCCAGCAGTGGACATCCCCCCCAGATGAATGAAAAACTGTTTTTT CASSGHPPQMNEKLFF
TRBJ2-5 TRBV7-8 . . TGTGCCAGCAGCTTAGTGTTTAGAGGAGCAATCCAAGAGACCCAGTACTTC CASSLVFRGAIQETQYF
TRBJ2-3 TRBV5-1 TRBD2 . TGCGCCAGCAGCTCGAATCGGGGGGGGATAGATACGCAGTATTTT CASSSNRGGIDTQYF
TRBJ2-3 TRBV29-1 TRBD2 once TGCAGCGTTGAACGAGCGGGGCCCACAGATACGCAGTATTTT CSVERAGPTDTQYF
TRBJ1-4 TRBV27 TRBD1 . TGTGCCAGCAGTGTAGCCGGGACAGGGGTTACTAATGAAAAACTGTTTTTT CASSVAGTGVTNEKLFF
TRBJ1-2 TRBV19 TRBD1 . TGTGCCAGTAGCTTAGCCCGGGACAGGGGAATTCGCGACTATGGCTACACCTTC CASSLARDRGIRDYGYTF
TRBJ2-1 TRBV7-3 TRBD2 once TGTGCCAGCAGCACCGGACTAGCGGGAGGATCCTACAATGAGCAGTTCTTC CASSTGLAGGSYNEQFF